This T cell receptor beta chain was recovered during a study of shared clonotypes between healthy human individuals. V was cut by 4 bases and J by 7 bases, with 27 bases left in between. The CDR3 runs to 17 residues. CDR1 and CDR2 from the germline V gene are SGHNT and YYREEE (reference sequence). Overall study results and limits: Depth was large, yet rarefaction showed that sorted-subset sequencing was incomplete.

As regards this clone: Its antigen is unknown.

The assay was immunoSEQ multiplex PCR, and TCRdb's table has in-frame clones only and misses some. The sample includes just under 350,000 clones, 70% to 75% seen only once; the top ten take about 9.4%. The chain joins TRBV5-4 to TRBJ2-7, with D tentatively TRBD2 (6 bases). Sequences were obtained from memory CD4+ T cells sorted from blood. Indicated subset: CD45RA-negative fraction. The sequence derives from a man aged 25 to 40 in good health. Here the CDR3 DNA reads TGTGCCAGCAGCGGCCGGCGACTAGGTGATCCTGGTTGGGAGCAGTACTTC. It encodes CASSGRRLGDPGWEQYF.